This T cell receptor (beta chain) was sequenced for a study of blood T cells in healthy people across ages. This CDR3 is built from 15 residues. Germline assignment: CDR1 SGHTA and CDR2 FQGTGA. Alongside a J-beta primer mix, a sample-barcoded 5' primer served in a second PCR lasting roughly 7 to 11 cycles. Per-sample output comprised a minimum of 2.5 million paired-end reads containing CDR3. TCRdb reprocessed the 5' RACE reads via MiXCR and lists one record per CDR3 protein. The table has 1,500,000 or so distinct CDR3 sequences, 35% to 45% seen once. As to this clonotype: Its target is not known.

General study results and limits: Correlation between TCR beta diversity and naive T cell percentage was strong.

The specimen was blood. The chain combines TRBV7-3 with TRBJ2-1; D possibly corresponds to TRBD2 (6 bases). The end of the DNA is better explained by TRBJ2-7, so the J call may be wrong. The receptor comes from a young woman in good health. In DNA, the CDR3 is TGTGCCAGCAGCTTAAGGGACTCCACCTACAATGAGCAGTACTTC. As protein: CASSLRDSTYNEQYF.